The 28 T cell receptor beta chains given below trace back to one sample, sequenced in a study of blood T cell repertoires in COVID-19 (dated by TCRdb to 2018 to 2020). Receptor amplification or capture employed the immunoSEQ multiplex PCR assay. Here the immuneACCESS table is served through TCRdb, limited to in-frame sequences with V and J called. Missing clones are a known gap in these copies; in checked studies unresolved V genes cover under half, and the rest lacks a known reason. The sample has 490,000 or so clones on record, 75% to 90% of them singletons. The ten largest make up 6.5% to 9.5% of the sample. Sequencing used PBMCs or T cells enriched from blood (not recorded which). The receptors were gathered from a woman aged 60 to 75 who had recovered from COVID-19.

The chain has TRBV20-1 and TRBJ1-2, with 9 bases fitting TRBD1. The trim removed 3 bases at V and 3 bases at J, leaving 5 bases unmatched. Germline loops: CDR1 DFQATT, CDR2 SNEGSKA (reference sequence). This CDR3 is built from 14 residues. CDR3 in amino acids: CSASTGGADYGYTF. The CDR3 DNA is TGCAGTGCTAGTACAGGGGGCGCGGACTATGGCTACACCTTC.

This chain connects TRBV5-1 to TRBJ1-2; TRBD1 aligns across 11 bases. J lost 4 bases, V lost 0 bases, and 2 bases had no gene match. Germline V gene lookup returns CDR1 SGHRS and CDR2 YFSETQ. This CDR3 contains 15 residues. The CDR3 DNA follows: TGCGCCAGCAGCTTGGGGACAGGGGGCTCCTATGGCTACACCTTC. Encoded protein: CASSLGTGGSYGYTF.

The chain is built from TRBV19 and TRBJ1-1; 10 bases match TRBD1. The CDR3 is made up of 13 amino acids. The germline CDR1 and CDR2 sequences are LNHDA and SQIVND (reference sequence). J lost 5 bases, V lost 11 bases, and 8 bases had no gene match. CDR3 in DNA: TGTGCCCCCGGGACAGGGGTCAATACTGAAGCTTTCTTT. Translation: CAPGTGVNTEAFF.

The V call is TRBV7-2, the J call TRBJ1-2; a weak D match, TRBD1 (6 bases). Trimming took off 5 bases at V and 3 bases at J, with 13 bases between the two ends. CDR1 is SGHTA and CDR2 is FQGNSA in the germline V gene. This CDR3 contains 14 residues. The CDR3 sequence: CASSPGVSYYGYTF. CDR3 DNA: TGTGCCAGCAGCCCAGGGGTGTCGTACTATGGCTACACCTTC.

V is TRBV19 and J is TRBJ2-2; no firm D call. The CDR3 loop spans 15 amino acids. With 2 bases removed from V and 0 bases from J, the gap between germline ends came to 7 bases. CDR1 is LNHDA and CDR2 is SQIVND in the germline V gene (reference sequence). In DNA form, the CDR3 reads TGTGCCAGTAGTATAACACGCACGAACACCGGGGAGCTGTTTTTT. This sequence encodes CASSITRTNTGELFF.

This chain uses TRBV9 with TRBJ1-1, with no clear D. The CDR3 is 13 amino acids. The germline gives CDR1 SGDLS, CDR2 YYNGEE. The V end lost 4 bases, the J end lost 1 base, and 8 bases lay between the germline ends. CDR3 bases: TGTGCCAGCAGCCGCGATTGGAACACTGAAGCTTTCTTT. Encoded protein: CASSRDWNTEAFF.

With regard to this clone: Other DNA sequences in this sample translate to the same CDR3. The chain carries TRBV6-5 and TRBJ1-6, with a weak D call TRBD1 (5 bases). Germline values: CDR1 MNHEY, CDR2 SVGAGI. CDR3 length: 14 residues. V lost 2 bases and J 7 bases, leaving 9 bases between the germline ends. In DNA form, the CDR3 reads TGTGCCAGCAGTTACAGGGCAGGGAATTCACCCCTCCACTTT. Protein product: CASSYRAGNSPLHF.

Points on this clone: The same CDR3 is also encoded by other DNA sequences in this sample. This chain connects TRBV6-5 to TRBJ1-3; no firm D call. The length of the CDR3 is 14 residues. The germline gives CDR1 MNHEY, CDR2 SVGAGI. Trimming left V 6 bases short and J 0 bases short, with 9 bases between. The CDR3 nucleotides are TGTGCCAGCAGCTCAAGCCTCTCTGGAAACACCATATATTTT. Residues: CASSSSLSGNTIYF.

The CDR3, as DNA: TGTGCCAGCAGCTTAGGGTCTGGCCTTTATGGCTACACCTTC. Its translation is CASSLGSGLYGYTF. This chain uses TRBV7-8 with TRBJ1-2; D is uncertain. There are 14 residues in the CDR3. Germline V CDR1 and CDR2: SGHVS, FQNEAQ. V was trimmed by 1 base and J by 5 bases, leaving 11 bases between them.

The chain combines TRBV4-1 with TRBJ2-5; D unclear. CDR3 size: 16 residues. In germline, CDR1 is MGHRA, CDR2 YSYEKL. With 0 bases removed from V and 5 bases from J, the gap between germline ends came to 16 bases. Written as DNA, the CDR3 is TGCGCCAGCAGCCAAGAGCCGGTGTTGGGCCGTGAGACCCAGTACTTC. It specifies CASSQEPVLGRETQYF.

The CDR3 region is CATSRVRLAGGLTDTQYF. The DNA for the CDR3 is TGTGCCACCAGCAGGGTTAGACTAGCGGGGGGGCTGACAGATACGCAGTATTTT. This chain joins TRBV15 and TRBJ2-3; TRBD2 matches 14 bases. Trimming removed 3 bases from V and 3 bases from J; junction bases left unmatched: 8. The CDR3 length is 18 residues. Germline lookup yields CDR1 LNHNV and CDR2 YYDKDF (reference sequence).

This chain joins TRBV6-5 and TRBJ2-7; 13 nucleotides line up with TRBD2. CDR3 length: 15 amino acids. V trimming: 0 bases; J trimming: 4 bases; junction bases outside the gene matches: 0. Looked up from germline, CDR1 is MNHEY and CDR2 is SVGAGI. CDR3 amino acids: CASSYSTSGGYEQYF. CDR3 nucleotides: TGTGCCAGCAGTTACTCGACTAGCGGGGGGTACGAGCAGTACTTC.

The J gene is TRBJ1-2, the V gene TRBV10-3; possible D gene TRBD1, 6 bases. In germline, CDR1 is ENHRY, CDR2 SYGVKD. This CDR3 has 13 residues. Trimming shortened V by 4 bases and J by 4 bases, and 10 bases separated the two germline ends. DNA for the CDR3: TGTGCCATCAGTGGGACAGCCATCTATGGCTACACCTTC. This encodes CAISGTAIYGYTF.

This clone was observed a few times. As DNA, the CDR3 is TGTGCCAGCAGTCCCCATGCGAGTAGCGGGGGTGAAGAGACCCAGTACTTC. This codes for CASSPHASSGGEETQYF. The rearrangement joins TRBV6-2 or TRBV6-3 to TRBJ2-5; 9 bases are shared with TRBD2. Germline values: CDR1 MNHEY, CDR2 SVGEGT. V was clipped by 5 bases and J by 3 bases; unmatched bases: 13. The CDR3 is 17 residues long.

The chain joins TRBV7-8 to TRBJ2-2; TRBD2 might be the D (6 bases). Trimming removed 7 bases from V and 6 bases from J, with 21 bases in between. Germline V gives CDR1 SGHVS, CDR2 FQNEAQ. The CDR3 consists of 16 residues. CDR3 coding DNA: TGTGCCAGCACCCCAAGGGCCTTGGCGGGGTCCGGGGAGCTGTTTTTT. It codes for CASTPRALAGSGELFF.

This clone has only a few counts. This chain links TRBV7-9 with TRBJ1-4, with D maybe TRBD1 (5 bases). The V gene's germline CDR1 is SEHNR and CDR2 FQNEAQ (reference sequence). CDR3 length: 17 residues. The V gene lost 0 bases and the J gene lost 7 bases, with 18 bases spanning the gap. The CDR3 DNA reads as TGTGCCAGCAGCTTAGCGACCGGGCAACAGGCGGCTGAAAAACTGTTTTTT. It is translated as CASSLATGQQAAEKLFF. Complete variable domain (other parts from reference TRBV7-9 and TRBJ1-4): DTGVSQNPRHKITKRGQNVTFRCDPISEHNRLYWYRQTLGQGPEFLTYFQNEAQLEKSRLLSDRFSAERPKGSFSTLEIQRTEQGDSAMYLCASSLATGQQAAEKLFFGSGTQLSVL.

This clone was observed once. The gene calls are TRBV14 and TRBJ2-7; 7 nucleotides match TRBD2. This CDR3 is built from 13 residues. Unmatched junction bases numbered 7, after V lost 4 bases and J lost 7 bases. Per the germline V gene, CDR1 is SGHDN and CDR2 is FVKESK. The CDR3 nucleotides read TGTGCCAGCAGCCCTACGGGGGGTGGTGAGCAGTACGTC. Encoded protein: CASSPTGGGEQYV.

This chain uses TRBV5-1 with TRBJ2-2; D possibly corresponds to TRBD2 (6 bases). Deletions cut 4 bases from V and 5 bases from J, with 15 bases between. CDR3 length equals 15 residues. The germline gives CDR1 SGHRS, CDR2 YFSETQ. In DNA form, the CDR3 reads TGCGCCAGCAGCCCTGGTGGAGGGGTAACCGGGGAGCTGTTTTTT. This encodes CASSPGGGVTGELFF.

This rearrangement joins TRBV11-3 to TRBJ1-2; D is uncertain. CDR1 SGHNT and CDR2 YENEEA come from the germline V gene. V shed 0 bases and J shed 8 bases, with 13 bases lying between them. The CDR3 sequence is 14 residues long. The CDR3 sequence: CASSLDPWGGGYTF. The CDR3 nucleotides read TGTGCCAGCAGCTTAGATCCCTGGGGAGGAGGCTACACCTTC.

This clone was seen a single time. This chain connects TRBV4-1 to TRBJ1-3; 8 bases are a match to TRBD1. J gave up 0 bases and V 2 bases, and 6 bases lay outside the gene matches. The CDR3 has 17 amino acids. Germline-derived CDR1 and CDR2 are MGHRA and YSYEKL. The CDR3 spells CASSQSGQADSGNTIYF. CDR3 nucleotides: TGCGCCAGCAGCCAATCGGGACAGGCCGACTCTGGAAACACCATATATTTT.

The chain combines TRBV30 with TRBJ1-2; D gene ambiguous. Germline V lookup: CDR1 GTSNPN, CDR2 SVGIG (reference sequence). V lost 0 bases and J lost 4, with 9 bases in between. The CDR3 runs 13 residues. The CDR3 spells CAWSVSRSYGYTF. The CDR3 nucleotides are TGTGCCTGGAGTGTATCACGGTCCTATGGCTACACCTTC.

J is TRBJ2-3 and V is TRBV19, with D tentatively TRBD1 (5 bases). V was pared by 1 base and J by 5 bases, with 10 bases between. This CDR3 comprises 14 residues. Germline V gene lookup returns CDR1 LNHDA and CDR2 SQIVND (reference sequence). The CDR3 coding sequence is TGTGCCAGTAGTATAGCCCTCACAGGAGATACGCAGTATTTT. This gives the protein CASSIALTGDTQYF.

CDR3 loop: CASRQGRQPQHF. DNA for the CDR3: TGTGCCAGCAGACAGGGGAGGCAGCCCCAGCATTTT. The rearrangement links TRBV25-1 to TRBJ1-5; 7 bases match TRBD1. The ends lost 6 bases at V and 7 bases at J; junction bases unmatched: 3. The CDR3 totals 12 residues. Germline CDR1 is MGHDK and CDR2 is SYGVNS.

The chain links TRBV27 to TRBJ1-1; no clear D. The germline V gene encodes CDR1 MNHEY and CDR2 SMNVEV (reference sequence). The CDR3 runs to 13 residues. Trimming cost V 7 bases and J 7 bases, with 16 bases left between them. Here the CDR3 reads CASTTLLSGEAFF. CDR3 nucleotide sequence: TGTGCCAGCACCACTCTTTTAAGTGGTGAAGCTTTCTTT.

The chain uses TRBV5-8 and TRBJ2-5, with D perhaps TRBD1 (6 bases). The ends were cut back, 5 bases at V and 2 bases at J, with 19 bases in the middle. The germline CDR1 and CDR2 sequences are SGHTS and YDEGEE. The CDR3 is 16 amino acids. CDR3: CASSYGQDSPQETQYF. CDR3 nucleotides: TGTGCCAGCAGTTATGGCCAGGACAGCCCACAAGAGACCCAGTACTTC.

The chain employs TRBV19 and TRBJ1-5; D perhaps matches TRBD1 (6 bases). The germline V gene encodes CDR1 LNHDA and CDR2 SQIVND (reference sequence). V gave up 4 bases and J gave up 0 bases, with 16 bases separating them. The CDR3 sequence is 17 residues long. This CDR3 reads CASSNTQQGYSNQPQHF. In DNA, the CDR3 is TGTGCCAGTAGTAACACACAACAGGGTTATAGCAATCAGCCCCAGCATTTT.

V and J are TRBV2 and TRBJ1-2; no reliable D call. CDR1 is SNHLY and CDR2 is FYNNEI in the germline V gene. The V gene lost 4 bases and the J gene lost 4 bases, with 10 bases spanning the gap. This CDR3 region has 13 residues. CDR3 DNA: TGTGCCAGCAGTGGGGAGCTCTCCTATGGCTACACCTTC. Residues: CASSGELSYGYTF.

This clone turned up a few times. V gene TRBV24-1 combines with J gene TRBJ1-5; 7 nucleotides line up with TRBD1. After removal of 6 bases from V and 2 bases from J, the junction contained 6 bases not matched to a gene. This CDR3 contains 15 residues. Germline CDR1 and CDR2: KGHDR and SFDVKD. CDR3 region: CATSPTGNGNQPQHF. DNA for the CDR3: TGTGCCACCAGTCCGACAGGGAATGGCAATCAGCCCCAGCATTTT.